Given below is one TCR beta chain in context. This clone's antigen is unknown. The input lacks base qualities; no much larger clone sits a single base away. TCRbeta CDR3 regions were amplified from genomic DNA by means of the immunoSEQ Assay, a bias-controlled multiplex PCR. From the authors' description of their analysis: Nucleated cell counts per sample were estimated from amplification of reference gene primers within the assay. Sequence reads were collapsed and filtered to measure the absolute abundance of every unique TCRbeta CDR3 rearrangement. Productive Simpson clonality was computed per sample as the square root of Simpson's diversity index over productive rearrangements. This is the immuneACCESS table as TCRdb keeps it, with only in-frame sequences that have V and J called. A part of the clones is gone; compared with another copy, unresolved V genes explain less than half, and the rest is unexplained. Clonal size and the V and J genes are those of that table, whereas D and trimming came from the DNA. This sample comprises about 200,000 clones, about 87% of them detected only once. The ten most abundant clones make up 1.2% of the sample.

This sample is part of a study of blood T cell repertoires in COVID-19 (TCRdb year 2020). Describing the broader study: Samples covering the acute and convalescent phases of COVID-19 were provided by collaborators in the United States, Italy and Spain. The material from the prospective study consisted of cDNA or gDNA derived from T cells, B-cell-depleted T cells, or PBMCs. The repertoires were released in a freely available public database intended as a resource for research on the immune response to SARS-CoV-2. Deeply sampled blood TCRbeta repertoires from subjects exposed to, actively infected with, or recovered from COVID-19 were included in the dataset. A de-identified subject ID, COVID-19 status, age in years and sex were almost always included in the sample metadata. Samples were obtained from the ongoing ImmuneRACE study (first 160 participants) and from about 1,300 subjects provided by 6 global collaborators. HLA class I and class II types, where available, came from metadata supplied by the sample provider rather than from assay-based typing. Results and caveats for the whole study, not just this receptor: How much clinical and demographic metadata was included differed by source and by participant, and the metadata was provided uncurated.

Participants in the prospective study were enrolled through a virtual design, were aged about 18 to 100 years, and lived in 24 United States geographic areas. Cohort assignment in the prospective study relied on participant-reported clinical history from a screening survey and a study questionnaire. ImmuneRACE Cohort 3 recovered participants were defined by two consecutive negative NP/OP PCR tests, healthcare professional clearance, or symptom resolution. In the prospective study, mobile phlebotomists collected whole blood, serum and a nasopharyngeal or oropharyngeal swab from each participant. Prospective study participants could optionally give additional blood draws and questionnaires over an approximately two-month period. Blood samples from the prospective study were shipped frozen or at room temperature prior to DNA extraction. This receptor was taken from a man under 40 who had recovered from COVID-19. The sample comprised PBMCs or T cells enriched from blood (not recorded which).

The CDR3 reads as follows: CASSFFQGAGDTEAFF. The DNA reads as follows: TGTGCCAGCAGTTTTTTTCAGGGGGCGGGGGACACTGAAGCTTTCTTT. The chain joins TRBV28 to TRBJ1-1; a stretch of 8 junction bases matches TRBD1. V trim: 3 bases; J trim: 3 bases; unmatched bases: 9. Taken from cysteine to phenylalanine, the CDR3 has 16 residues. Of the read, only the CDR3 DNA is kept; its 48 bases are in frame from base 1. Based on the germline V gene, the CDR1 and CDR2 sequences are MDHEN and SYDVKM.